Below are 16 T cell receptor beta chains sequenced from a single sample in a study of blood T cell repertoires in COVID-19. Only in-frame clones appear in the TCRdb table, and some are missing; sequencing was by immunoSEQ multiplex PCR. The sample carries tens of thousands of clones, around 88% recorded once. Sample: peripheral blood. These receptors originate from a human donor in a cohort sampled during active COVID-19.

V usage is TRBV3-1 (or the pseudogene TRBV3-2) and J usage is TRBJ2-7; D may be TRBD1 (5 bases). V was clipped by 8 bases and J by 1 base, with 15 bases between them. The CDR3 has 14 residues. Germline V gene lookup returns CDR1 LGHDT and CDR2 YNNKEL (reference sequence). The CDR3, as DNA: TGTGCCAGCTCCAAGGGGCGACGGTCCTACGAGCAGTACTTC. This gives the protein CASSKGRRSYEQYF.

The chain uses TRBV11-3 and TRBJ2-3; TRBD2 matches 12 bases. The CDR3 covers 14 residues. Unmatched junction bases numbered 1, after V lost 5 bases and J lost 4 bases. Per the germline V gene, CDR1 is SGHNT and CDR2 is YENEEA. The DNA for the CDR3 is TGTGCCAGCAGCCCTAGCGGGGGGGCAGATACGCAGTATTTT. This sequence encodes CASSPSGGADTQYF.

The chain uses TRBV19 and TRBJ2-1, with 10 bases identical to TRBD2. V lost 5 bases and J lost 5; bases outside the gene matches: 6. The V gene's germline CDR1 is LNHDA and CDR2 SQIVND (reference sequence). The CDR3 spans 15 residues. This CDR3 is CASSGVAGGNNEQFF. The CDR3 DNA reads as TGTGCCAGTAGTGGTGTAGCGGGGGGCAACAATGAGCAGTTCTTC.

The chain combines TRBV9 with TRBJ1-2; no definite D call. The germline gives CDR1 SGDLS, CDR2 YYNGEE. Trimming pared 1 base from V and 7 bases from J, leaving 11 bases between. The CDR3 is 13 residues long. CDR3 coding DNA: TGTGCCAGCAGCGTACCGGGTTTCGGTGGCTACACCTTC. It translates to CASSVPGFGGYTF.

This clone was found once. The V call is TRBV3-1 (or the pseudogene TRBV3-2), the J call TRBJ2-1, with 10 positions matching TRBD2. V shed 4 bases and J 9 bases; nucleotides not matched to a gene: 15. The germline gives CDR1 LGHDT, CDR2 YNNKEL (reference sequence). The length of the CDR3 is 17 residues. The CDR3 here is CASSRSSSGGASLEQFF. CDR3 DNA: TGTGCCAGCAGCCGTTCATCAAGCGGGGGGGCGTCCCTTGAGCAGTTCTTC.

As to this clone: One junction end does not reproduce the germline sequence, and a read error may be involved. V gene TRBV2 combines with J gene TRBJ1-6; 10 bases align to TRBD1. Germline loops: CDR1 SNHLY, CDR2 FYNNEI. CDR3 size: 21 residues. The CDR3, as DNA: TGTGCCAGCAGTGCAAAGAAGACAGGGGGCTACCGAACCTCCAATAATTCACCCCTCCACTTT. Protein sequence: CASSAKKTGGYRTSNNSPLHF.

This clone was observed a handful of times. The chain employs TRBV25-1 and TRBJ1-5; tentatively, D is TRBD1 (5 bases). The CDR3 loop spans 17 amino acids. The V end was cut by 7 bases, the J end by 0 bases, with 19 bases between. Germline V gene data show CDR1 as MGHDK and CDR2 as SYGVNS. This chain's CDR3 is CASISRKLGVSNQPQHF. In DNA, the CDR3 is TGTGCCAGCATTTCCAGGAAGTTAGGGGTTAGCAATCAGCCCCAGCATTTT.

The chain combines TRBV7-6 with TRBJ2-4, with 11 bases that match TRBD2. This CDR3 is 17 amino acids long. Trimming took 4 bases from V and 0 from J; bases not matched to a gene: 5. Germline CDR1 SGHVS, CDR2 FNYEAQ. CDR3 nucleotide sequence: TGTGCCAGCAGCTCGGGGACTAGCGGCTTAGCCAAAAACATTCAGTACTTC. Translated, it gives CASSSGTSGLAKNIQYF. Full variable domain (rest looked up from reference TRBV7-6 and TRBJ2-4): GAGVSQSPRYKVTKRGQDVALRCDPISGHVSLYWYRQALGQGPEFLTYFNYEAQQDKSGLPNDRFSAERPEGSISTLTIQRTEQRDSAMYRCASSSGTSGLAKNIQYFGAGTRLSVL.

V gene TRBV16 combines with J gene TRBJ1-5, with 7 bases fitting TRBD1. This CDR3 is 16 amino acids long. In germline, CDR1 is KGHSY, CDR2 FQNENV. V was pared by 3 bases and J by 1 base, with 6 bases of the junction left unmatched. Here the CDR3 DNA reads TGTGCCAGCAGCCATACCGACAGGGCGAGCAATCAGCCCCAGCATTTT. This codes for CASSHTDRASNQPQHF.

The CDR3 sequence: CASSEASGVGGYTF. The DNA for the CDR3 is TGTGCCAGCAGTGAAGCATCGGGGGTGGGAGGCTACACCTTC. This sequence joins TRBV6-1 and TRBJ1-2, with D tentatively TRBD1 (5 bases). V lost 0 bases and J lost 8, with 13 bases in between. The CDR3 runs 14 residues. Germline loops: CDR1 MNHNS, CDR2 SASEGT.

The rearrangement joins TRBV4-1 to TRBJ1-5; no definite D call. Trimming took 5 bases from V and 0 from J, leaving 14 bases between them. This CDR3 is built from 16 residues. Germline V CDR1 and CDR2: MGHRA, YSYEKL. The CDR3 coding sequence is TGCGCCAGCAGCGAAAGATCGAGGATTAGCAATCAGCCCCAGCATTTT. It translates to CASSERSRISNQPQHF.

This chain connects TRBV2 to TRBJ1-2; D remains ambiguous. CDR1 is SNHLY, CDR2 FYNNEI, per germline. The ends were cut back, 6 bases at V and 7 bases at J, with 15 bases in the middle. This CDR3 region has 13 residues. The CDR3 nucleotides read TGTGCCAGCAGGCTTACTACGAGTTCTGGCTACACCTTC. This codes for CASRLTTSSGYTF.

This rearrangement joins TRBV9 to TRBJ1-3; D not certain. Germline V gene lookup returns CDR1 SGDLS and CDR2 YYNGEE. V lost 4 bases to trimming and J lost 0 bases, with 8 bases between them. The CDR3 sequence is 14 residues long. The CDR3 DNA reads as TGTGCCAGCAGCCCCCGGGACTCTGGAAACACCATATATTTT. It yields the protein CASSPRDSGNTIYF.

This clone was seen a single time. The CDR3 bases are TGTGCCGCCACCCAGGGTGGTGTATATGGCTACACCTTC. Translation gives CAATQGGVYGYTF. This chain uses TRBV10-3 with TRBJ1-2; tentative D call: TRBD1 (5 bases). Trimming shortened V by 11 bases and J by 5 bases, and 18 bases separated the two germline ends. CDR3 length: 13 amino acids. Germline V lookup: CDR1 ENHRY, CDR2 SYGVKD.

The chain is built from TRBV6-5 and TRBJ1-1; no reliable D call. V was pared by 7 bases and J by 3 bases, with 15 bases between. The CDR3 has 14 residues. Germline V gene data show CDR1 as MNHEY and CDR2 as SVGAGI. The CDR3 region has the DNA TGTGCCAGCATCCAAGGGAGGTGGGACACTGAAGCTTTCTTT. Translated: CASIQGRWDTEAFF.

CDR3 protein: CASRHPQGAAFF. The CDR3 bases are TGTGCCAGCAGACACCCGCAGGGCGCGGCGTTCTTC. V usage is TRBV3-1 (or the pseudogene TRBV3-2) and J usage is TRBJ2-1, with D possibly matching TRBD1 (5 bases). Germline V gene data show CDR1 as LGHDT and CDR2 as YNNKEL (reference sequence). The V gene lost 6 bases and the J gene lost 15 bases, with 18 bases spanning the gap. The CDR3 is 12 residues long.